Presented here are 14 T cell receptor beta chains from one specimen sequenced in a study of blood T cells in healthy people across ages. The second PCR ran roughly 7 to 12 cycles with a sample-barcoded 5' primer and J-beta primers. One entry per CDR3 protein results from TCRdb running MiXCR on the 5' RACE reads. This sample yields about 780,000 distinct CDR3 sequences, of which 35% to 50% are seen a single time; less than 20% belongs to the top ten. Material for sequencing was blood. These receptors all come from a man older than 75 in good health.

This clonotype was detected a few times. The chain combines TRBV29-1 with TRBJ1-5; D uncertain. Germline lookup yields CDR1 SQVTM and CDR2 ANQGSEA. The CDR3 extends over 12 amino acids. Trimming left V 0 bases short and J 6 bases short, with 6 bases between. CDR3 DNA: TGCAGCGTTGAAGATCCCGGTCAGCCCCAGCATTTT. This encodes CSVEDPGQPQHF.

The rearrangement joins TRBV18 to TRBJ1-1; D unresolved. Trimming took off 2 bases at V and 0 bases at J, with 10 bases between the two ends. Germline CDR1 is KGHSH and CDR2 is LQKENI. This CDR3 is built from 15 residues. The CDR3 DNA sequence: TGTGCCAGCTCACCAGCGCTGTTGATGAACACTGAAGCTTTCTTT. Residues: CASSPALLMNTEAFF. Looking up the rest from reference TRBV18 and TRBJ1-1 gives the full variable domain: NAGVMQNPRHLVRRRGQEARLRCSPMKGHSHVYWYRQLPEEGLKFMVYLQKENIIDESGMPKERFSAEFPKEGPSILRIQQVVRGDSAAYFCASSPALLMNTEAFFGQGTRLTVV.

The chain combines TRBV9 with TRBJ2-6; no firm D call. V lost 1 base and J 4 bases, leaving 18 bases between the germline ends. Germline assignment: CDR1 SGDLS and CDR2 YYNGEE. The length of the CDR3 is 18 residues. The CDR3 coding sequence is TGTGCCAGCAGCGTAACGGGCAGCGTATCGACCGGGGCCAACGTCCTGACTTTC. It translates to CASSVTGSVSTGANVLTF.

The chain carries TRBV29-1 and TRBJ1-2; D remains ambiguous. In germline, CDR1 is SQVTM, CDR2 ANQGSEA. The CDR3 is 14 residues long. Trimming removed 6 bases from V and 4 bases from J, with 18 bases in between. This CDR3 is CSVALPDPPYGYTF. In DNA, the CDR3 is TGCAGCGTCGCCCTCCCGGACCCCCCCTATGGCTACACCTTC. Full variable domain (missing parts from reference TRBV29-1 and TRBJ1-2): SAVISQKPSRDICQRGTSLTIQCQVDSQVTMMFWYRQQPGQSLTLIATANQGSEATYESGFVIDKFPISRPNLTFSTLTVSNMSPEDSSIYLCSVALPDPPYGYTFGSGTRLTVV.

This clonotype was detected ten times or more. The CDR3: CSAVGQAGVPLLREQYF. CDR3 DNA sequence: TGCAGTGCGGTCGGGCAAGCGGGAGTACCCCTCCTACGGGAGCAGTACTTC. The rearrangement links TRBV20-1 to TRBJ2-7, with 8 bases aligning to TRBD2. The CDR3 sequence is 17 residues long. In germline, CDR1 is DFQATT, CDR2 SNEGSKA (reference sequence). With V trimmed by 6 bases and J by 7 bases, 23 bases remained unmatched.

In DNA form, the CDR3 reads TGTGCCAGCAGCCCACCCGGACAGTTGACCTACGAGCAGTACTTC. Translated: CASSPPGQLTYEQYF. V usage is TRBV7-8 and J usage is TRBJ2-5; D is perhaps TRBD1 (6 bases). With the DNA end fitting TRBJ2-7 better, the J assignment may be wrong. This CDR3 region has 15 residues. In germline, CDR1 is SGHVS, CDR2 FQNEAQ.

The rearrangement uses TRBV7-3 and TRBJ2-7; TRBD1 aligns across 8 bases. The J call is doubtful: the DNA matches TRBJ2-5 better. This CDR3 is 17 amino acids long. Germline lookup yields CDR1 SGHTA and CDR2 FQGTGA. CDR3 DNA sequence: TGTGCCAGCAGCTTACCAGGGGGCGGACAGGGCGAAGAGACCCAGTACTTC. Translated, it gives CASSLPGGGQGEETQYF.

For this clonotype: It may be a read error: a sequence one base away is much more abundant. The chain couples TRBV28 to TRBJ1-5; 9 bases line up with TRBD1. Germline lookup yields CDR1 MDHEN and CDR2 SYDVKM. CDR3 length equals 15 residues. V trimming: 11 bases; J trimming: 6 bases; junction bases outside the gene matches: 14. The CDR3 reads CACVKPGQGVQPQHF. CDR3 nucleotide sequence: TGTGCCTGCGTAAAACCGGGACAGGGTGTTCAGCCCCAGCATTTT.

The gene calls are TRBV5-1 and TRBJ1-2, with D possibly being TRBD1 (5 bases). The germline V and J ends were trimmed by 2 bases and 3 bases, with 8 bases remaining between them. Germline V lookup: CDR1 SGHRS, CDR2 YFSETQ. This CDR3 has 13 amino acids. In DNA, the CDR3 is TGCGCCAGCAGCTTCGGGACCGACTATGGCTACACCTTC. Its translation is CASSFGTDYGYTF.

The chain combines TRBV29-1 with TRBJ1-2, with a weak D call TRBD1 (6 bases). Deletions cut 5 bases from V and 8 bases from J, with 15 bases between. There are 12 residues in the CDR3. Germline V lookup: CDR1 SQVTM, CDR2 ANQGSEA. CDR3 DNA sequence: TGCAGCGTTTCACTTCACAGGGACGGCTACACCTTC. Protein product: CSVSLHRDGYTF.

This clonotype was seen at least ten times. The chain is built from TRBV7-2 and TRBJ1-4; 7 nucleotides line up with TRBD1. This CDR3 region has 16 residues. V shed 5 bases, J shed 8 bases, and the junction held 14 bases outside the gene matches. Germline CDR1 and CDR2: SGHTA and FQGNSA. The CDR3 region has the DNA TGTGCCAGCAGCCCCCTCGGGAAGGGGGCCTACGAAAAACTGTTTTTT. Translating it yields CASSPLGKGAYEKLFF.

This clonotype was seen only a few times. The chain combines TRBV28 with TRBJ2-1; D is ambiguous. V lost 8 bases and J lost 0, with 11 bases in between. The V gene's germline CDR1 is MDHEN and CDR2 SYDVKM. This CDR3 comprises 14 residues. The CDR3 here is CASVSQSSYNEQFF. The CDR3 DNA sequence: TGTGCCAGCGTGAGCCAGAGCTCCTACAATGAGCAGTTCTTC.

This clonotype has only a few counts. The gene calls are TRBV20-1 and TRBJ2-1; 10 bases line up with TRBD2. With V trimmed by 3 bases and J by 0 bases, 5 bases remained unmatched. Germline CDR1 and CDR2: DFQATT and SNEGSKA (reference sequence). The CDR3 sequence is 16 residues long. The CDR3 loop reads CSARLAGESSYNEQFF. CDR3 DNA sequence: TGCAGTGCTAGGCTAGCGGGAGAGAGCTCCTACAATGAGCAGTTCTTC.

The rearrangement uses TRBV7-9 and TRBJ2-3, with unresolved D. The CDR3 has 15 amino acids. CDR1 SEHNR and CDR2 FQNEAQ come from the germline V gene (reference sequence). Trimming removed 1 base from V and 2 bases from J, with 10 bases in between. DNA of the CDR3: TGTGCCAGCAGCTTAGTAACGGACCACACAGATACGCAGTATTTT. Protein: CASSLVTDHTDTQYF.